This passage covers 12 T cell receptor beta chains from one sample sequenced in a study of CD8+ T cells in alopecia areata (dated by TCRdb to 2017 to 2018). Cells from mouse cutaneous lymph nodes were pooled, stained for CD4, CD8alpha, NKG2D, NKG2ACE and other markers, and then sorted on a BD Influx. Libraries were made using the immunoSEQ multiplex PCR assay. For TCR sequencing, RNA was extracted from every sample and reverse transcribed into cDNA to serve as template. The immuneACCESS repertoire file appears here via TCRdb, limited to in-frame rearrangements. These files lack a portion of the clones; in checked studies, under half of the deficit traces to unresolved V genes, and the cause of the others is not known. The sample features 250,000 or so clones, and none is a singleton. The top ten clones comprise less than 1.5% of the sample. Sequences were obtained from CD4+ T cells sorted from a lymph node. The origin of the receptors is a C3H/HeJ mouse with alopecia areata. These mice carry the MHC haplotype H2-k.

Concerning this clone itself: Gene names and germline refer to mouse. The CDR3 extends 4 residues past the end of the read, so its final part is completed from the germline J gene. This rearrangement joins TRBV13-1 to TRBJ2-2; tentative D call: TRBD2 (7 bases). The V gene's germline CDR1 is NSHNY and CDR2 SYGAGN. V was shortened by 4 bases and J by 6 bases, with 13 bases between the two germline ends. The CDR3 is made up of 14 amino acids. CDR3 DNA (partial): TGTGCCAGCAGTCTCGCGGGGGGCGCCGGG. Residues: CASSLAGGAG. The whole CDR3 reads CASSLAGGAGQLYF.

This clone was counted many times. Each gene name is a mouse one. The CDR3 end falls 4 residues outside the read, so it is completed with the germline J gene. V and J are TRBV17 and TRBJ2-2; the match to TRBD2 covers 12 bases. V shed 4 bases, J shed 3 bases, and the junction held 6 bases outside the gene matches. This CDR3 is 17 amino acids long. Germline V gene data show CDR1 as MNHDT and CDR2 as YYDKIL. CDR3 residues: CASSMTGGALDTGQLYF. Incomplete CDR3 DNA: TGTGCTAGCAGTATGACTGGGGGGGCGCTTGACACCGGG.

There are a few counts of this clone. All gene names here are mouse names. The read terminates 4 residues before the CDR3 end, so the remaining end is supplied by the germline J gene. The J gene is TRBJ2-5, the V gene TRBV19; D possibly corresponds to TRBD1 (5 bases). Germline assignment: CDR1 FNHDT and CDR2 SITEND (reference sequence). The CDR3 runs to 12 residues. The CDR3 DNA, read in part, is TGTGCCAGCAGTACAGGGAGGGAC. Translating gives CASSTGRD. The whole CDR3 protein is CASSTGRDTQYF.

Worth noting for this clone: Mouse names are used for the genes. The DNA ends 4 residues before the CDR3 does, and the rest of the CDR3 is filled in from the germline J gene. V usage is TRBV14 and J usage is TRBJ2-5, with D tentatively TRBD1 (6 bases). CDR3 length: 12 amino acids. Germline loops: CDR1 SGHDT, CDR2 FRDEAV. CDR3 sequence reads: CASRGRGDTQYF. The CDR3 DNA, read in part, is TGTGCCAGCAGAGGCAGGGGAGAC.

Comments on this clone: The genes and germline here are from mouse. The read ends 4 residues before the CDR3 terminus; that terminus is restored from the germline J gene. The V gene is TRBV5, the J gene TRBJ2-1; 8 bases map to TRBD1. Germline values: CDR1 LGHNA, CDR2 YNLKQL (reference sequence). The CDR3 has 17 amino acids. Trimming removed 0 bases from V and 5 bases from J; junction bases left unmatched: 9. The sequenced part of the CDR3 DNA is TGTGCCAGCAGCCAAGATGGAAGACAGGGGCTGGATGCT. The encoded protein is CASSQDGRQGLDA. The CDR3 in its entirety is CASSQDGRQGLDAEQFF.

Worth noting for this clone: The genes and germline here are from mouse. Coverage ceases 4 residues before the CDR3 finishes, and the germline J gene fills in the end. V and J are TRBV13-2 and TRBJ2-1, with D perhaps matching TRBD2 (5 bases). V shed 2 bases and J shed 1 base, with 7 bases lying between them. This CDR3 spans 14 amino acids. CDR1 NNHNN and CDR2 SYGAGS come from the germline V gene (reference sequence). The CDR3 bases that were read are TGTGCCAGCGGTGAAAACTGGAACTATGCT. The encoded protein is CASGENWNYA. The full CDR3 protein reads CASGENWNYAEQFF.

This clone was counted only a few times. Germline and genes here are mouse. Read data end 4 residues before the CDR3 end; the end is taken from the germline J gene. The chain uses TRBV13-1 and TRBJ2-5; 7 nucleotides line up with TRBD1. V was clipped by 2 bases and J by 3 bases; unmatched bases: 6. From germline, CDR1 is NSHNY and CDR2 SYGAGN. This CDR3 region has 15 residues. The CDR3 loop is CASSEGWDRQDTQYF. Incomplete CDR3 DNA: TGTGCCAGCAGTGAAGGCTGGGACAGACAAGAC.

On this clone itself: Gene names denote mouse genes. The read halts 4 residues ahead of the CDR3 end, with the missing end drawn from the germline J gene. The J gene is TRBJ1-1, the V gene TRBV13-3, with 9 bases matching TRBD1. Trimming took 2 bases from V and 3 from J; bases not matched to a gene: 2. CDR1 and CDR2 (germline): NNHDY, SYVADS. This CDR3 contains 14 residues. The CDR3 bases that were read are TGTGCCAGCAGTGAGGGGACAGGGTACACA. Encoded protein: CASSEGTGYT. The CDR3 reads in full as CASSEGTGYTEVFF.

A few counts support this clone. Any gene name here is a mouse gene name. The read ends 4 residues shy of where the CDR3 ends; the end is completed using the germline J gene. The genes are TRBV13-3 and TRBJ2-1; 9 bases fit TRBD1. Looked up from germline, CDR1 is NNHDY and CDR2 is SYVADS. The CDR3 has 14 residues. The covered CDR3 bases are TGTGCCAGCAGTACAGGACAGGGGACATCT. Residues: CASSTGQGTS. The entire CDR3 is CASSTGQGTSEQFF.

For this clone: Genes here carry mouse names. The CDR3 DNA, read in part, is TGTGCCAGCAGCCCTCTACAGGAAAGTGCAGAA. Translation gives CASSPLQESAE. Given in full, the CDR3 is CASSPLQESAETLYF. This rearrangement joins TRBV19 to TRBJ2-3; D may be TRBD1 (5 bases). The CDR3 is cut off 4 residues early in the read; its end comes from the germline J gene. Trimming shortened V by 5 bases and J by 0 bases, and 13 bases separated the two germline ends. CDR3 size: 15 residues. Germline CDR1 is FNHDT and CDR2 is SITEND (reference sequence).

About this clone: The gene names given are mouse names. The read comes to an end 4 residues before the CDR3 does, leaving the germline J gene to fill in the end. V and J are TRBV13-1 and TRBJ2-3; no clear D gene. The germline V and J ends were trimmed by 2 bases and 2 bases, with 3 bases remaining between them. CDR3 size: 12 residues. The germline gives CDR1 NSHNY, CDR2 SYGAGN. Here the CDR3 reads CASSDFAETLYF. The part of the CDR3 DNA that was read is TGTGCCAGCAGTGACTTTGCAGAA.

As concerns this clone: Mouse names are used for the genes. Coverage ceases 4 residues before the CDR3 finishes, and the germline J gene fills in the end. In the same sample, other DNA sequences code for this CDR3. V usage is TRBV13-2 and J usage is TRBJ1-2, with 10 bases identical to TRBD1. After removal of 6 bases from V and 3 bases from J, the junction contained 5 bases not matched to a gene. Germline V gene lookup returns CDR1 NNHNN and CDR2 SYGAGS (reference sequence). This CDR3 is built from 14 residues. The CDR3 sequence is CASARTGGDSDYTF. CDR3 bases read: TGTGCCAGCGCCAGGACAGGGGGGGACTCC.